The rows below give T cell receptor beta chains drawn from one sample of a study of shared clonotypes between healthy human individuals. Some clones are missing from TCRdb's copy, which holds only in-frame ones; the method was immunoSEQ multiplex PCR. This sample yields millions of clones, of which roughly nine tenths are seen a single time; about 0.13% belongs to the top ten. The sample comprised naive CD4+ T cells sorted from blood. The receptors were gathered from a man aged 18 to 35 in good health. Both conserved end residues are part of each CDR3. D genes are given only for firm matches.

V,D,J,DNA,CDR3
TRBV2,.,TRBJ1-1,TGTGCCAGCAGTGCCCCGGCTGGGACGTTGAACACTGAAGCTTTCTTT,CASSAPAGTLNTEAFF
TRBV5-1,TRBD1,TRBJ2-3,TGCGCCAGCAGCTTATCACCGGGACAGCAAAGCACAGATACGCAGTATTTT,CASSLSPGQQSTDTQYF
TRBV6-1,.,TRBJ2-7,TGTGCCAGTTGTAGACAGCCGGGTTCCTACGAGCAGTACTTC,CASCRQPGSYEQYF
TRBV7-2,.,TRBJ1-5,TGTGCCAGCAGCTCTGACGGGATCAATCAGCCCCAGCATTTT,CASSSDGINQPQHF
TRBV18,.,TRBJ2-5,TGTGCCAGCTCACCAAGGTTAGAGACCCAGTACTTC,CASSPRLETQYF
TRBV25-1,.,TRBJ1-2,TGTGCCAGCAGTCTTGGGGGGACGCAAACAGGCGGCTACACCTTC,CASSLGGTQTGGYTF
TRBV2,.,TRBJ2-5,TGTGCCAGCAGTGATGGGCGAGGAGCCGAGACCCAGTACTTC,CASSDGRGAETQYF
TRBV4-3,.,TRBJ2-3,TGCGCCAGCAGCCAAGATAGCGCTTTTAGGGCGACAGATACGCAGTATTTT,CASSQDSAFRATDTQYF
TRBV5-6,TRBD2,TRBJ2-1,TGTGCCAGCAGCCCAGGACTAGCGGTTGACAATGAGCAGTTCTTC,CASSPGLAVDNEQFF
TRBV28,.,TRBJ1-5,TGTGCCAGCAGTTATTCGGGTATTTTAGATCAGCCCCAGCATTTT,CASSYSGILDQPQHF
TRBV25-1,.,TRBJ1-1,TGTGCCAGCAGTGACCCCCTCGGGCGGGGAGGCACTGAAGCTTTCTTT,CASSDPLGRGGTEAFF
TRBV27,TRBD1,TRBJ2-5,TGTGCCAGCAGTTTAGGGACAGGGGGCAGGGAGACCCAGTACTTC,CASSLGTGGRETQYF
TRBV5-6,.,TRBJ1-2,TGTGCCAGCATCTCCGGCGGGACACTCTATGGCTACACCTTC,CASISGGTLYGYTF
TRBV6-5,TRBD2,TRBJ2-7,TGTGCCAGCAGTTACTCGAGTGGCGGGAGCCGCCACGAGCAGTACTTC,CASSYSSGGSRHEQYF
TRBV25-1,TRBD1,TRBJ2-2,TGTGCCAGCAGTGTAGGACAGGGGCTTGGGACCGGGGAGCTGTTTTTT,CASSVGQGLGTGELFF
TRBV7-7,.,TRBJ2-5,TGTGCTAGCAGCTTATCAGGACAAGAGACCCAGTACTTC,CASSLSGQETQYF
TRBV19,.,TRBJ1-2,TGTGCCAGCGTGGGACTTAGAGCTAACTATGGCTACACCTTC,CASVGLRANYGYTF
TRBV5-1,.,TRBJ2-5,TGCGCCAGCAGCTTGGATGGGTCCGTATCAGGAGAGACCCAGTACTTC,CASSLDGSVSGETQYF
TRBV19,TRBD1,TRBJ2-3,TGTGCCAGTAGCCGAAACCCCCCAGGGGGCGGCACAGATACGCAGTATTTT,CASSRNPPGGGTDTQYF
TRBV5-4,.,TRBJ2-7,TGTGCCAGCAGCTTCGGCAGGGAGGCCTCCTACGAGCAGTACTTC,CASSFGREASYEQYF
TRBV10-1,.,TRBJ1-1,TGCGCCAGCACCGACGACATGAACACTGAAGCTTTCTTT,CASTDDMNTEAFF
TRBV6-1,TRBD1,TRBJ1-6,TGTGCCACCACGTGGGGGACAGCAAATTCACCCCTCCACTTT,CATTWGTANSPLHF
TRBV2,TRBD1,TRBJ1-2,TGTGCCAGCAGGGGGACAGTTACTGGCTACACCTTC,CASRGTVTGYTF